The 7 T cell receptor beta chains below come from one sample, sequenced in a study of cytomegalovirus exposure and HLA in healthy donors. With 60 Vbeta and 13 Jbeta primers, the PCR was carried out. Clones were sequenced by immunoSEQ multiplex PCR, and TCRdb holds only the in-frame ones, with some missing. Seen here are around 130,000 clones, approximately 80% observed once, and the top ten hold around 0.7%. Sequencing was carried out using PBMCs. These receptors were obtained from a man between 18 and 35 years old in good health and CMV-seronegative.

On this clone: The same CDR3 arises from other DNA sequences in this sample as well. The V and J genes are TRBV30 and TRBJ2-7, with D possibly TRBD2 on 5 matching bases. The CDR3 sequence is 12 residues long. CDR1 GTSNPN and CDR2 SVGIG come from the germline V gene (reference sequence). V dropped 5 bases and J dropped 2 bases, with 10 bases sitting between them. The CDR3: CAWSDGTYEQYF. The DNA of the CDR3 is TGTGCCTGGTCGGACGGGACCTACGAGCAGTACTTC.

The rearrangement links TRBV27 to TRBJ1-1; possibly TRBD1 for D (6 bases). This CDR3 has 14 amino acids. The ends were cut back, 6 bases at V and 5 bases at J, with 16 bases in the middle. Germline assignment: CDR1 MNHEY and CDR2 SMNVEV (reference sequence). DNA of the CDR3: TGTGCCAGCAGCCGAAACAGGGACCATACTGAAGCTTTCTTT. Its protein is CASSRNRDHTEAFF.

The V call is TRBV7-9, the J call TRBJ2-2, with 9 bases fitting TRBD1. This CDR3 has 18 residues. The germline V gene encodes CDR1 SEHNR and CDR2 FQNEAQ (reference sequence). V lost 2 bases and J lost 5; bases outside the gene matches: 12. Here the CDR3 reads CASSLTRRTGGATGELFF. The DNA of the CDR3 is TGTGCCAGCAGCTTAACCCGGCGAACAGGGGGCGCGACCGGGGAGCTGTTTTTT. Full variable domain (outside the CDR3, taken from reference TRBV7-9 and TRBJ2-2): DTGVSQNPRHKITKRGQNVTFRCDPISEHNRLYWYRQTLGQGPEFLTYFQNEAQLEKSRLLSDRFSAERPKGSFSTLEIQRTEQGDSAMYLCASSLTRRTGGATGELFFGEGSRLTVL.

The chain is built from TRBV7-6 and TRBJ1-4; D perhaps matches TRBD1 (6 bases). Trimming took off 3 bases at V and 8 bases at J, with 22 bases between the two ends. The germline CDR1 and CDR2 sequences are SGHVS and FNYEAQ. This CDR3 is built from 17 residues. CDR3 protein: CASSLVSDRLHLEKLFF. The CDR3 DNA follows: TGTGCCAGCAGCTTGGTGTCAGACAGGCTTCACCTGGAAAAACTGTTTTTT.

This clone was seen more than once but under ten times. This chain links TRBV11-2 with TRBJ2-7, with D perhaps matching TRBD2 (6 bases). This CDR3 has 16 residues. V was clipped by 0 bases and J by 7 bases, with 19 bases between them. The germline gives CDR1 SGHAT, CDR2 FQNNGV. The CDR3 here is CASSLDPGRGLEEQYF. The CDR3 DNA sequence: TGTGCCAGCAGCTTAGATCCTGGGCGGGGCCTGGAAGAGCAGTACTTC.

The chain links TRBV7-3 to TRBJ2-2; D is perhaps TRBD1 (6 bases). Germline V gives CDR1 SGHTA, CDR2 FQGTGA. This CDR3 is built from 16 residues. V was clipped by 5 bases and J by 0 bases, with 13 bases between them. As DNA, the CDR3 is TGTGCCAGCAGCCAGGCCGGGACAACGAACACCGGGGAGCTGTTTTTT. Translation gives CASSQAGTTNTGELFF.

This clone came up a few times. V usage is TRBV6-6 and J usage is TRBJ1-1; D gene unclear. V dropped 6 bases and J dropped 8 bases, with 10 bases sitting between them. This CDR3 has 11 amino acids. From germline, CDR1 is MNHNY and CDR2 SVGAGI (reference sequence). The CDR3 region has the DNA TGTGCCAGCAGCCCCCTTGAGGAAGCTTTCTTT. Protein product: CASSPLEEAFF.